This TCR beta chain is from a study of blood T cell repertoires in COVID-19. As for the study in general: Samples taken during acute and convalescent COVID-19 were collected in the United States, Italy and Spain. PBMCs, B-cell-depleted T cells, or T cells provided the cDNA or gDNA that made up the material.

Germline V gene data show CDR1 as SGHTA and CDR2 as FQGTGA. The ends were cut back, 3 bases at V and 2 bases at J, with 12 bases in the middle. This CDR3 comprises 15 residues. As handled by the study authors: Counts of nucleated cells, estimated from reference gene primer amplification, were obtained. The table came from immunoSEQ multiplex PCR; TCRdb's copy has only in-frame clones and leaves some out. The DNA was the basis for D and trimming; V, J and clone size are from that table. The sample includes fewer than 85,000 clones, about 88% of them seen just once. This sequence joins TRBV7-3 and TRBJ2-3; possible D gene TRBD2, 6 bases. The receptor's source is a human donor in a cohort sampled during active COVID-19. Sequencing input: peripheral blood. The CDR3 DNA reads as TGTGCCAGCAGCTTGGCGGGACGGACCACAGATACGCAGTATTTT. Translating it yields CASSLAGRTTDTQYF. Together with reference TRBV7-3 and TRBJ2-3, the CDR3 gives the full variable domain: GAGVSQTPSNKVTEKGKYVELRCDPISGHTALYWYRQSLGQGPEFLIYFQGTGAADDSGLPNDRFFAVRPEGSVSTLKIQRTERGDSAVYLCASSLAGRTTDTQYFGPGTRLTVL.